This T cell receptor beta chain originates from a study of CXCR3-negative and CXCR3-positive naive CD8 T cells. About the study: Roughly 1.5 +/- 0.3 million TRB reads came from each library, giving some 150 million in total.

Turning to this clonotype: What it binds is not known.

CDR3 length equals 13 residues. Naive CD8+ T cells showed a CD45RO-CCR7+CD27+CD95- phenotype. It was by 5' RACE with UMI labels that the TRB cDNA libraries were prepared. One entry per CDR3 protein, without DNA, is what TCRdb gives after re-calling the 5' RACE reads. Here the sample table reports over 5,000 distinct CDR3 sequences. General study results and limits: TRB CDR3s were more hydrophobic in CXCR3-positive than in CXCR3-negative naive cells. Memory CD8+ cells showed much lower diversity, while both naive subsets displayed comparably high diversity. Naive cells, whether CXCR3-negative or CXCR3-positive, had similar TRBV-TRBJ usage, while memory cells differed.

The receptor was isolated from a human donor in good health. Some clones in this sample may be carry-over from other donors' samples. V gene TRBV12-3 or TRBV12-4 combines with J gene TRBJ2-7. Sequenced input: naive CXCR3+ CD8+ T cells from blood. Indicated subset: CD45RO-CCR7+CD27+CD95- naive CD8+ T cells expressing CXCR3 (TNR3+). This chain's CDR3 is CASSNLGDYEQYF.